These T cell receptor beta chains were read from a single sample in a study of identical twins. TCRdb ran MiXCR on the 5' RACE reads and lists one entry per CDR3 protein. Of about 250,000 distinct CDR3 sequences listed, about 8.9% are singletons. These data also formed part of another study, on yellow fever vaccine responses in identical twins.

Sequencing was done on a sample of CD8+ T cells sorted from blood. The receptors here all came from a woman aged 18-29 years in good health. Each CDR3 is given with its conserved first and last residue. Fields, in order: V gene, clone size, J gene, D gene, CDR3 protein, CDR3 DNA. D genes are given only for firm matches. Size tells how often a clone was seen (once, few, many) or the class of an expanded clone, and some rows leave it out.

V: TRBV11-1
size: .
J: TRBJ2-1
D: TRBD1
CDR3: CASSSTRPGTASSYNEQFF
DNA: TGTGCCAGCAGCTCCACACGTCCCGGGACAGCCAGCTCCTACAATGAGCAGTTCTTC

V: TRBV5-1
size: few
J: TRBJ2-5
D: .
CDR3: CASSLDLTAGEETQYF
DNA: TGCGCCAGCAGCTTGGATCTTACGGCAGGGGAAGAGACCCAGTACTTC

V: TRBV29-1
size: many
J: TRBJ2-2
D: TRBD2
CDR3: CSCSGGSTGELFF
DNA: TGCAGCTGCAGCGGGGGGAGCACCGGGGAGCTGTTTTTT

V: TRBV4-3
size: many
J: TRBJ1-4
D: TRBD1
CDR3: CASSHRTGKGSEKLFF
DNA: TGCGCCAGCAGCCACCGGACAGGGAAGGGGAGTGAAAAACTGTTTTTT

V: TRBV20-1
size: .
J: TRBJ2-1
D: TRBD2
CDR3: CSALSSGIYNEQFF
DNA: TGCAGTGCGCTCTCTAGCGGGATCTACAATGAGCAGTTCTTC

V: TRBV9
size: .
J: TRBJ2-4
D: .
CDR3: CASGTNIQYF
DNA: TGTGCCAGCGGCACAAACATTCAGTACTTC

V: TRBV6-2/TRBV6-3
size: .
J: TRBJ2-7
D: .
CDR3: CASSKIGDLNYEQYF
DNA: TGTGCCAGCAGTAAAATAGGGGATCTCAACTACGAGCAGTACTTC

V: TRBV9
size: .
J: TRBJ2-7
D: .
CDR3: CASSFTPTYEQYF
DNA: TGTGCCAGCAGCTTTACACCTACCTACGAGCAGTACTTC

V: TRBV12-3/TRBV12-4
size: many
J: TRBJ2-7
D: .
CDR3: CASRWQGYEQYF
DNA: TGTGCCAGCCGGTGGCAGGGCTACGAGCAGTACTTC

V: TRBV20-1
size: few
J: TRBJ2-7
D: .
CDR3: CSATDFTENYEQYF
DNA: TGCAGTGCTACAGACTTCACAGAGAACTACGAGCAGTACTTC